This T cell receptor (beta chain) was identified in a study of blood T cells in healthy people across ages. The study's findings and limits: Whereas aged donors had fewer naive CD4+ cells, long-lived donors had more of them and higher diversity. In older individuals, TCR beta diversity per million T cells was lower, falling roughly linearly with age.

This clonotype was counted ten times or more. No antigen is known for it. A J-beta primer mix and a sample-barcoded 5' primer were used in a second PCR of about 7 to 12 cycles. Using its own MiXCR run on the 5' RACE reads, TCRdb lists one record per CDR3 protein. The sample has about 1.8 million distinct CDR3 sequences, around half seen once. Healthy Caucasian individuals from Russia aged about 6 to 100 served as donors. Trimming shortened V by 4 bases and J by 10 bases, and 9 bases separated the two germline ends. The CDR3 runs 11 residues. The V gene's germline CDR1 is SGHRS and CDR2 YFSETQ. The sample taken for sequencing was blood. This chain links TRBV5-1 with TRBJ2-1, with D maybe TRBD2 (5 bases). The sequence derives from a woman aged 40 to 50 in good health. CDR3 sequence: CASSLGLEQFF. The CDR3, as DNA: TGCGCCAGCAGCCTCGGACTCGAGCAGTTCTTC.